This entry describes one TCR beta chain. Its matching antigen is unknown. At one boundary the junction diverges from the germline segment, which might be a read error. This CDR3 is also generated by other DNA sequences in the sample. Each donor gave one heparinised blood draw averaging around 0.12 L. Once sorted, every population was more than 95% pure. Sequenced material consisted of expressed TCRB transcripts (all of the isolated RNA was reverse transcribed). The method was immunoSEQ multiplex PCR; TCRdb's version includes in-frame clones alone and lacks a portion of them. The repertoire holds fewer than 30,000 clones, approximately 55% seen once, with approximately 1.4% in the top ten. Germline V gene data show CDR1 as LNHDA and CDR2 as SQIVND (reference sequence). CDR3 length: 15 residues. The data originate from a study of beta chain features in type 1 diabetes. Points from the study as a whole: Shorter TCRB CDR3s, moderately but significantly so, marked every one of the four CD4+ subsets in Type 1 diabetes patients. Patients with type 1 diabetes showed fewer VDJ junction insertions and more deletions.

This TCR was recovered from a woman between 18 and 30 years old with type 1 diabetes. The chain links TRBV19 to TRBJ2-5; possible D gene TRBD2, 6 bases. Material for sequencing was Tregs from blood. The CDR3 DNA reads TGCGCCAGTAGCTGGACGGCTTTGGAGGGAGAGACCCAGTACTTC. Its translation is CASSWTALEGETQYF.